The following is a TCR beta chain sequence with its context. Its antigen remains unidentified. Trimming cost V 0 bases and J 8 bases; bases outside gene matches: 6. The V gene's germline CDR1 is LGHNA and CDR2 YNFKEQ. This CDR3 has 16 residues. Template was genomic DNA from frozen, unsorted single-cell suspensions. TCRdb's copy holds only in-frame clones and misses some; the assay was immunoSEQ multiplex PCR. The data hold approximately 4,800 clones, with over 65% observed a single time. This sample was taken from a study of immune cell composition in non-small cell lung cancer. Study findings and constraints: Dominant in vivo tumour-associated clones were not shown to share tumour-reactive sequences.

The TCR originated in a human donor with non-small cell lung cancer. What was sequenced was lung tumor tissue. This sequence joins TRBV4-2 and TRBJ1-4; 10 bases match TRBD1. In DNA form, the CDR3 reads TGTGCCAGCAGCCAAGATCCGGGACAGGGGAACGAAAAACTGTTTTTT. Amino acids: CASSQDPGQGNEKLFF.